Each of the 16 T cell receptor beta chains below was sequenced from the same sample in a study of identical twins. Via MiXCR, TCRdb re-called the 5' RACE reads, giving one row per CDR3 protein. The sample records 400,000 to 550,000 distinct CDR3 sequences, 24% being singletons. These sequences were also reported in another study, on T cells expressing NK-cell markers.

The specimen was CD4+ T cells sorted from blood. The receptors were gathered from a woman aged 18-29 years in good health.

This clonotype was detected only a few times. The V and J genes are TRBV5-1 and TRBJ2-1, with a tentative D call TRBD1 (5 bases). The V end lost 4 bases, the J end lost 0 bases, and 20 bases lay between the germline ends. Germline CDR1 SGHRS, CDR2 YFSETQ. The CDR3 is 18 residues long. The CDR3 here is CASSPISLRDSSYNEQFF. As DNA, the CDR3 is TGCGCCAGCAGCCCAATCTCCCTCAGGGATAGCTCCTACAATGAGCAGTTCTTC.

This clonotype was seen ten or more times. The chain recombines TRBV12-3 or TRBV12-4 with TRBJ1-4, with no clear D. The CDR3 contains 16 residues. V was cut by 3 bases and J by 5 bases, with 16 bases left in between. CDR3 sequence reads: CASSLDTTLNNEKLFF. CDR3 sequence (DNA): TGTGCCAGCAGTTTGGATACGACACTCAACAATGAAAAACTGTTTTTT.

The chain uses TRBV6-1 and TRBJ2-5; 8 bases align to TRBD1. CDR3 length: 14 residues. Trimming cost V 10 bases and J 4 bases; bases outside gene matches: 11. Germline CDR1 and CDR2: MNHNS and SASEGT. The CDR3 DNA sequence: TGTGCCACCTCCGGACAGGGTATTCCAGAGACCCAGTACTTC. The encoded protein is CATSGQGIPETQYF.

This clonotype turned up a few times. This chain uses TRBV12-3 or TRBV12-4 with TRBJ1-1; D is uncertain. CDR3 length equals 13 residues. The V gene lost 3 bases and the J gene lost 3 bases, with 8 bases spanning the gap. CDR3 coding DNA: TGTGCCAGCAGTTTTATGGAGGACACTGAAGCTTTCTTT. This encodes CASSFMEDTEAFF.

The chain employs TRBV7-2 and TRBJ2-5; D possibly corresponds to TRBD2 (5 bases). The germline V gene encodes CDR1 SGHTA and CDR2 FQGNSA. This CDR3 is built from 14 residues. Trimming took off 3 bases at V and 4 bases at J, with 12 bases between the two ends. The CDR3 spells CASSFSAAGETQYF. The CDR3 nucleotides read TGTGCCAGCAGCTTCTCAGCGGCGGGAGAGACCCAGTACTTC.

With respect to this clonotype: This may come from a read error, since a much larger clone is one base off. The chain joins TRBV12-3 or TRBV12-4 to TRBJ1-5; D remains unclear. Between the trimmed V and J ends, which lost 4 bases and 0 bases, there was a span of 4 bases. The CDR3 covers 13 residues. CDR3: CASSWYSNQPQHF. The CDR3 nucleotides read TGTGCCAGCAGTTGGTATAGCAATCAGCCCCAGCATTTT.

This chain uses TRBV6-5 with TRBJ2-3; a weak D match, TRBD2 (6 bases). In germline, CDR1 is MNHEY, CDR2 SVGAGI. Trimming shortened V by 2 bases and J by 1 base, and 7 bases separated the two germline ends. There are 14 residues in the CDR3. CDR3 sequence reads: CASSYERGTDTQYF. CDR3 coding DNA: TGTGCCAGCAGTTACGAGCGGGGCACAGATACGCAGTATTTT.

V gene TRBV6-2 or TRBV6-3 combines with J gene TRBJ2-5; 7 bases are shared with TRBD1. The germline V gene has CDR1 MNHEY and CDR2 SVGEGT. This CDR3 spans 14 amino acids. The V segment lost 8 bases and the J segment 6 bases; nucleotides outside the gene matches: 12. CDR3 in DNA: TGTGCCAGCGGCGAACAGGGGACCAAGAAGACCCAGTACTTC. Residues: CASGEQGTKKTQYF.

The chain joins TRBV6-1 to TRBJ1-2, with TRBD1 matching 7 bases. The V and J ends lost 7 bases and 2 bases, in that order; junction bases with no gene match: 7. This CDR3 has 14 residues. Germline V gene lookup returns CDR1 MNHNS and CDR2 SASEGT. Written as DNA, the CDR3 is TGTGCCAGCAACCGACAGGGTGCCAACTATGGCTACACCTTC. Translation gives CASNRQGANYGYTF.

The chain links TRBV20-1 to TRBJ2-1; 7 positions match TRBD2. Trimming removed 3 bases from V and 9 bases from J; junction bases left unmatched: 11. This CDR3 has 14 residues. Per germline, CDR1 DFQATT and CDR2 SNEGSKA (reference sequence). The CDR3 DNA reads as TGCAGTGCTAGGGGCCTAGCGGTGGCCGCTGAGCAGTTCTTC. Its translation: CSARGLAVAAEQFF.

The gene calls are TRBV20-1 and TRBJ2-1; TRBD1 is a possible D gene (5 bases). CDR3 length: 14 residues. V shed 4 bases and J shed 5 bases, with 15 bases lying between them. The V gene's germline CDR1 is DFQATT and CDR2 SNEGSKA (reference sequence). The CDR3 loop is CSAKVAGKDNEQFF. In DNA, the CDR3 is TGCAGTGCTAAAGTCGCAGGGAAGGACAATGAGCAGTTCTTC.

The chain uses TRBV20-1 and TRBJ1-1, with TRBD1 as a possible D gene (6 bases). Germline CDR1 reads DFQATT; CDR2 reads SNEGSKA (reference sequence). Trimming left V 3 bases short and J 7 bases short, with 15 bases between. The CDR3 extends over 13 amino acids. The CDR3 DNA sequence: TGCAGTGCTAGCCCGGGGGCGGGGATTGAAGCTTTCTTT. It yields the protein CSASPGAGIEAFF.

This chain connects TRBV6-1 to TRBJ2-6; D call uncertain. V lost 6 bases and J lost 4, with 13 bases in between. This CDR3 has 15 residues. CDR1 is MNHNS and CDR2 is SASEGT in the germline V gene. CDR3 DNA: TGTGCCAGCAGCCACATTTGGGCCGGGGCCAACGTCCTGACTTTC. As protein: CASSHIWAGANVLTF.

The V gene is TRBV11-1, the J gene TRBJ2-2; D could derive from TRBD1 or TRBD2 (5 bases each). Germline values: CDR1 SGHAT, CDR2 FQDESV (reference sequence). The CDR3 spans 20 residues. Deletions cut 2 bases from V and 2 bases from J, with 24 bases between. The CDR3 DNA reads as TGTGCCAGCAGCTTACGGGGCTTCACCCATACCAACGCTAACACCGGGGAGCTGTTTTTT. Protein: CASSLRGFTHTNANTGELFF.

The sample holds a few counts of this clonotype. The V and J genes are TRBV20-1 and TRBJ2-7, with 7 bases identical to TRBD1. The CDR3 sequence is 13 residues long. The trim removed 6 bases at V and 2 bases at J, leaving 7 bases unmatched. Germline CDR1 is DFQATT and CDR2 is SNEGSKA (reference sequence). As DNA, the CDR3 is TGCAGTGCCCCAGGACAGGCCCCCTACGAGCAGTACTTC. This encodes CSAPGQAPYEQYF.

This chain joins TRBV7-8 and TRBJ1-2; possibly TRBD1 for D (6 bases). The CDR3 has 14 amino acids. V was cut by 2 bases and J by 6 bases, with 13 bases left in between. Germline V gives CDR1 SGHVS, CDR2 FQNEAQ. The CDR3 region is CASSLQTGLNGYTF. The CDR3 coding sequence is TGTGCCAGCAGCTTACAAACAGGGCTGAATGGCTACACCTTC.